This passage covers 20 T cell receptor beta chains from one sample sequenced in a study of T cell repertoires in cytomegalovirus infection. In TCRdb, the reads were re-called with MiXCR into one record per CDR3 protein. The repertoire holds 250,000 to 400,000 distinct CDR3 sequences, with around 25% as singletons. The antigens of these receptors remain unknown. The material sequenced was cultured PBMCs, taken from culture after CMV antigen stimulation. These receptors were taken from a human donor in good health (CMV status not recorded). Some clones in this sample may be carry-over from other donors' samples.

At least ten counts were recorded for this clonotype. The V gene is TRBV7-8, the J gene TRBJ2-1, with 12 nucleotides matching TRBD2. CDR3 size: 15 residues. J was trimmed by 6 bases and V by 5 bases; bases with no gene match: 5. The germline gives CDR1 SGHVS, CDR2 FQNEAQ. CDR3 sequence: CASSMLAGGRNEQFF. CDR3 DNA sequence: TGTGCCAGCAGCATGCTAGCGGGAGGGCGCAATGAGCAGTTCTTC.

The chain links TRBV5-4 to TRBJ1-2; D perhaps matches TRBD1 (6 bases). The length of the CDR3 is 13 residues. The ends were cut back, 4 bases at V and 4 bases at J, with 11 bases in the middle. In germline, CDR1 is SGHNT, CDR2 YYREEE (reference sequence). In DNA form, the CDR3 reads TGTGCCAGCAGCGGGCAGGGGACCTATGGCTACACCTTC. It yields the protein CASSGQGTYGYTF.

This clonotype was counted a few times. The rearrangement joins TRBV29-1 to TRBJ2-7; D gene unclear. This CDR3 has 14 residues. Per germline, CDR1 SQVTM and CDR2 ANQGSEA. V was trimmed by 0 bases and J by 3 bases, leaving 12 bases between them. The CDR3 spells CSVEDGGSHYEQYV. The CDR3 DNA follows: TGCAGCGTTGAAGACGGCGGAAGCCACTACGAGCAGTACGTC.

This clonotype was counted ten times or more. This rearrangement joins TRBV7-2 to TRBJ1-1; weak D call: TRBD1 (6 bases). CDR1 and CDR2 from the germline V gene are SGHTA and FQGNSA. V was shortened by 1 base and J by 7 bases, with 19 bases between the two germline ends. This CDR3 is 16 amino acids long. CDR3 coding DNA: TGTGCCAGCAGCTTAGAGGCGGGCAGGGGAGGGGTTGAAGCTTTCTTT. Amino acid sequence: CASSLEAGRGGVEAFF.

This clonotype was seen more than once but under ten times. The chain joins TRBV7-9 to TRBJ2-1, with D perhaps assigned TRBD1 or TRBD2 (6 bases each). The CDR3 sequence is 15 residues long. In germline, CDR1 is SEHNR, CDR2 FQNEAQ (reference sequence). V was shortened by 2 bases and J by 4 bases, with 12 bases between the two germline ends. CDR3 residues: CASSLRGQGYNEQFF. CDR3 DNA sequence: TGTGCCAGCAGCTTACGGGGGCAGGGGTACAATGAGCAGTTCTTC.

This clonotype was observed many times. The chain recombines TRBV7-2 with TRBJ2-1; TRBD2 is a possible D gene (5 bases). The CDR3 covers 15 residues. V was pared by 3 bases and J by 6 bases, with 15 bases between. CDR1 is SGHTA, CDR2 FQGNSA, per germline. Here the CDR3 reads CASSFSGIPINEQFF. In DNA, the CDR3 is TGTGCCAGCAGCTTCTCCGGGATTCCCATCAATGAGCAGTTCTTC.

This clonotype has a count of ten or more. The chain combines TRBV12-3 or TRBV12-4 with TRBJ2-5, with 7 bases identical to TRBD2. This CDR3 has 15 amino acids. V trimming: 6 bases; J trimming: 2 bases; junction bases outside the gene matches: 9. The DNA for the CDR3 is TGTGCCAGCAGGAAGAGCGGGGCGCCTCAAGAGACCCAGTACTTC. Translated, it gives CASRKSGAPQETQYF.

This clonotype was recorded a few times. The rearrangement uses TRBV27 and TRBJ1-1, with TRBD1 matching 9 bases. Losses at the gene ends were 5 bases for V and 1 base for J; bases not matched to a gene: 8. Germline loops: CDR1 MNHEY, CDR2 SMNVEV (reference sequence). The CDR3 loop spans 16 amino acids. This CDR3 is CASSEYRGLGNTEAFF. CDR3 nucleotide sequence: TGTGCCAGCAGTGAATACAGGGGGCTGGGGAACACTGAAGCTTTCTTT.

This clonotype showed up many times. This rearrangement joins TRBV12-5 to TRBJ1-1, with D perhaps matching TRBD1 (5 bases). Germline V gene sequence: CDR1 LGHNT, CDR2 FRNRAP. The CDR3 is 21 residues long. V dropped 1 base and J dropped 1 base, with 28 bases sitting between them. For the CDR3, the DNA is TGTGCTAGTGGTTTGGCCAGGGATGTGCTGATGACTACACGGGCGAACACTGAAGCTTTCTTT. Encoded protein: CASGLARDVLMTTRANTEAFF.

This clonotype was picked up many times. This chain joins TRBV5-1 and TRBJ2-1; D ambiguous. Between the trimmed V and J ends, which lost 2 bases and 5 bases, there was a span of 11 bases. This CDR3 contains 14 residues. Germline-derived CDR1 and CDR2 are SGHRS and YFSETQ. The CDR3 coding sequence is TGCGCCAGCAGCTTTTTCACTACCAACAATGAGCAGTTCTTC. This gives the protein CASSFFTTNNEQFF.

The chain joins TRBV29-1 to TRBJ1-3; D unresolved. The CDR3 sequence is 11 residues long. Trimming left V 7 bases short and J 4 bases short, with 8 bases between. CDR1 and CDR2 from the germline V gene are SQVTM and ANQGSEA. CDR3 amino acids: CSASEGNTIYF. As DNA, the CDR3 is TGCAGCGCTTCAGAAGGAAACACCATATATTTT.

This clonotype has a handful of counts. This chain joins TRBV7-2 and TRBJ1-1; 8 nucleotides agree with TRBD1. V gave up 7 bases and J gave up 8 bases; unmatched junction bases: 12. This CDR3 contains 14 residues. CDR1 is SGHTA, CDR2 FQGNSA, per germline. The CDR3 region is CASTQNTGGKEAFF. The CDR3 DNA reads TGTGCCAGCACACAGAACACAGGGGGTAAAGAAGCTTTCTTT.

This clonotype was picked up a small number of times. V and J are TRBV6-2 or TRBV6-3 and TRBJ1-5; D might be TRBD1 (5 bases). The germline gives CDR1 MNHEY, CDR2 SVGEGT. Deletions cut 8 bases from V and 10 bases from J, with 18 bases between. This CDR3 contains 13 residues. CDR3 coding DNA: TGTGCCAGCGGGGACGGCTTGGGTCACCCCCAGCATTTT. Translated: CASGDGLGHPQHF.

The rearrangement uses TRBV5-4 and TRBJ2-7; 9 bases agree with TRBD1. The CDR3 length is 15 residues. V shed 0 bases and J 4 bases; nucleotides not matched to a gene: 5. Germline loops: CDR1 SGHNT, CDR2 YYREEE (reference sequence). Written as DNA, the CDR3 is TGTGCCAGCAGCTTGGGTGGGACAGGGTTGTACGAGCAGTACTTC. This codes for CASSLGGTGLYEQYF.

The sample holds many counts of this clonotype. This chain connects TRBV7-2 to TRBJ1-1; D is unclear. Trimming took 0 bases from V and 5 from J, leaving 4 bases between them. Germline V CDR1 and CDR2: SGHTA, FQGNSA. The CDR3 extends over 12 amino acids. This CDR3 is CASSLAWTEAFF. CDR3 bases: TGTGCCAGCAGCTTAGCGTGGACTGAAGCTTTCTTT.

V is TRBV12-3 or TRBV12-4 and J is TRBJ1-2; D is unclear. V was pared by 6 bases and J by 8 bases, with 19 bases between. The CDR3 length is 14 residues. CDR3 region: CASSLSVPGVGYTF. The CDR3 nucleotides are TGTGCCAGCAGCCTATCGGTCCCGGGCGTCGGCTACACCTTC.

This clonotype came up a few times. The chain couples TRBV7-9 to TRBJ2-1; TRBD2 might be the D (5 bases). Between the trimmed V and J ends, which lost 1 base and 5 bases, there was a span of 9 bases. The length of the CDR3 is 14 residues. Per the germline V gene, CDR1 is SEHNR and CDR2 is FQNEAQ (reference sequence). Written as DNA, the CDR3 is TGTGCCAGCAGCTTAGGGCTAGCAGACAATGAGCAGTTCTTC. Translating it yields CASSLGLADNEQFF.

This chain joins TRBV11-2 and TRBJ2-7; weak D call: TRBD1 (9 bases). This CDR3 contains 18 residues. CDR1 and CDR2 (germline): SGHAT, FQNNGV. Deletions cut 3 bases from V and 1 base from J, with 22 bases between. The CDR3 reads CASSLTGGTGYDSYEQYV. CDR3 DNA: TGTGCCAGCAGCTTGACGGGGGGGACAGGGTACGATTCCTACGAGCAGTACGTC.

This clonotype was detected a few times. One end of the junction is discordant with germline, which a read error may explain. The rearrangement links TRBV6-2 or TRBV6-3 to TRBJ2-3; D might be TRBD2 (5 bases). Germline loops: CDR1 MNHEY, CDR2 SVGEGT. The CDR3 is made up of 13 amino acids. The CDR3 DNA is TGTGCCAGCAGTTCTCCGAGGACTCCGGGATCACTGTTT. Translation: CASSSPRTPGSLF.

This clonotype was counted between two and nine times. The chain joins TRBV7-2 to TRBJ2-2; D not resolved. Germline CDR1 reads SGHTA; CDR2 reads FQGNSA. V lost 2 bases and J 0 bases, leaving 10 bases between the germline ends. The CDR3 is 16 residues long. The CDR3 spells CASSLSTLANTGELFF. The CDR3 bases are TGTGCCAGCAGCTTATCCACACTCGCGAACACCGGGGAGCTGTTTTTT.